The T cell receptor (beta chain) under discussion was sequenced for a study of T cell responses to AZD1222 COVID-19 vaccine. Measured with immunoSEQ multiplex PCR; TCRdb has only the in-frame clones, and not every one. The table lists tens of thousands of clones, 83% of them singletons. Trimming removed 3 bases at V and 4 bases at J, with 13 bases between. The CDR3 sequence is 15 residues long. Germline V gene data show CDR1 as ENHRY and CDR2 as SYGVKD. A remark on this clone: Its antigen is still unknown.

Overall study results and limits: At 160-218 and 743-854, vaccine-associated CD4 TCRs were dominant, and they spanned spike.

The chain carries TRBV10-3 and TRBJ1-5; maybe TRBD1 (5 bases). The clonotype originates from an adult who received the AZD1222 COVID-19 vaccine. Source: peripheral blood, taken 28 days after the second AZD1222 dose. CDR3 bases: TGTGCCATCAGTGAAAGGCAGGGCCTAAATCAGCCCCAGCATTTT. This gives the protein CAISERQGLNQPQHF.